This T cell receptor beta chain was captured in a study of OX40 agonist ivuxolimab in advanced cancers. Study-level background: The study enrolled dose-escalation patients with hepatocellular carcinoma, melanoma, renal cell or head and neck cancer. Participants, 70% to 90% male, averaged around 60 years of age, ranging from about 20 to 79. Study-level findings and limits: The CD4+ and CD8+ T cells in the blood had expanded clonally by week 6 at 0.1 to 3.0 mg/kg.

The table lists this clone with a count of one. Its antigen is unidentified. Method: immunoSEQ multiplex PCR; TCRdb's copy keeps in-frame clones and lacks some. The sample comprises around 77,000 clones, roughly nine tenths of which are singletons, and approximately 2.3% rests with the top ten. The length of the CDR3 is 14 residues. The germline gives CDR1 SGHVS, CDR2 FQNEAQ. V lost 5 bases to trimming and J lost 3 bases; unmatched junction nucleotides: 5. The rearrangement uses TRBV7-8 and TRBJ2-3, with 7 positions matching TRBD1. The sequence was collected from an adult with an advanced solid tumor such as melanoma, head and neck, liver or kidney cancer. Sequences were derived from CD4+ or CD8+ T cells sorted from blood, sampled in a trial of the OX40 agonist ivuxolimab. The CDR3 protein is CASSLPQGTDTQYF. The CDR3 region has the DNA TGTGCCAGCAGCCTACCACAGGGGACAGATACGCAGTATTTT.